Described below is a single T cell receptor beta chain sequence and its context. The sample originates from a study of blood T cell repertoires in COVID-19. The CDR3 sequence is 13 residues long. The germline V gene has CDR1 SGHAT and CDR2 FQNNGV. V lost 5 bases and J 4 bases, leaving 12 bases between the germline ends. Measured with immunoSEQ multiplex PCR; TCRdb has only the in-frame clones, and not every one. The table shows over 250,000 clones, with 85% to 90% occurring only once. Sequenced: PBMCs or T cells enriched from blood (not recorded which). The sequence was obtained from a woman aged 18-29 years who had recovered from COVID-19. V is TRBV11-2 and J is TRBJ2-7; D gene uncertain. The CDR3 loop is CASSPLVGYEQYF. CDR3 DNA: TGTGCCAGCAGCCCACTCGTCGGTTACGAGCAGTACTTC.